This TCR beta chain was documented in a study of blood T cell repertoires in COVID-19. This clone turned up a few times. Under the authors' procedure: Reference gene primer amplification gave nucleated cell count estimates. Assay used: immunoSEQ multiplex PCR; TCRdb lists only in-frame clones, some missing. V, J and clone size were drawn from that table, and D and trimming were deduced from the DNA. This table holds under 500,000 clones, 70% to 90% found once. Germline CDR1 LGHNT, CDR2 FRNRAP. V lost 3 bases and J 12 bases, leaving 9 bases between the germline ends. The CDR3 sequence is 12 residues long.

Sequencing input: PBMCs or T cells enriched from blood (not recorded which). This clonotype was obtained from a woman aged 18-30 years with acute COVID-19. The chain is built from TRBV12-5 and TRBJ1-6, with D unclear. The DNA for the CDR3 is TGTGCTAGTGGTTTTCCTGACTTACCCCTCCACTTT. Its protein product is CASGFPDLPLHF.